This T cell receptor (beta chain) was recorded in a study of blood T cell repertoires in COVID-19. Looked up from germline, CDR1 is SSHAT and CDR2 is FNYEAQ (reference sequence). The CDR3 length is 15 residues. Profiling relied on immunoSEQ multiplex PCR, and the TCRdb table lists in-frame clones only, not all of them. This table holds about 240,000 clones, 75% to 85% found once. About this clone itself: One end of the junction fails to match germline, which may point to a read error.

The origin of this receptor is a human donor in a cohort sampled during active COVID-19. Input material: peripheral blood. The J gene is TRBJ1-3, the V gene TRBV7-7; D is ambiguous. CDR3 loop: CASSLDGDSGNTIYF. CDR3 bases: TGTGCTAGCAGCCTCGACGGGGACTCTGGAAACACCATATATTTT.